The text below deals with one T cell receptor beta chain. The sample carries other DNA sequences with the same CDR3. Sequencing was performed with immunoSEQ multiplex PCR; in TCRdb, only in-frame clones are kept and a portion is missing. The sample shows 40,000 to 55,000 clones, approximately 89% of them seen only once. These data come from a study of control samples from healthy donors and cancer patients. With V trimmed by 6 bases and J by 10 bases, 11 bases remained unmatched. The germline V gene encodes CDR1 SEHNR and CDR2 FQNEAQ (reference sequence). CDR3 length: 16 residues. The sample taken for sequencing was PBMCs. The chain is built from TRBV7-9 and TRBJ2-1, with 14 nucleotides matching TRBD2. This receptor was identified in a man in his forties or fifties with colorectal cancer. CDR3 protein: CASSHRGLAGGREQFF. The CDR3 DNA sequence: TGTGCCAGCAGTCACAGAGGACTAGCGGGAGGACGAGAGCAGTTCTTC.